This TCR beta chain originates from a study of CD8+CD57+ T cells in acquired aplastic anemia. V lost 2 bases and J lost 4, with 11 bases in between. The CDR3 covers 15 residues. The sample holds a few counts of this clonotype. CDR3 and TCR beta VDJ profiling relied on a genomic DNA template. MiXCR, applied by TCRdb to the reads, yields one record per CDR3 protein. This sample has 450,000 to 550,000 distinct CDR3 sequences; over 25% occur once, and the top ten carry less than 1%. Patients chosen for sequencing had shown CD8+CD57+ cell expansion by flow cytometry. No patient had been given any therapy when blood was sampled.

The clonotype was recovered from a human donor with aplastic anemia. This rearrangement joins TRBV12-3 or TRBV12-4 to TRBJ2-2, with a tentative D call TRBD2 (6 bases). Material: sorted CD4+, CD8+, or CD8+CD57+ T cells (not recorded which) from PBMCs. The CDR3 is CASSLHFGGTGELFF. CDR3 in DNA: TGTGCCAGCAGTTTACATTTCGGGGGCACCGGGGAGCTGTTTTTT.